One sample yielded the 24 T cell receptor beta chains listed below, sequenced in a study of T cell repertoires in cytomegalovirus infection. Each CDR3 protein gets one entry after TCRdb re-called the reads with MiXCR. The data hold about 180,000 distinct CDR3 sequences, with about 18% observed a single time. The source material was CD8+ T cells from PBMCs. These receptors were collected from a human donor in good health (CMV status not recorded). Some clones in this sample may be carry-over from other donors' samples.

In its sample, this clonotype was seen a few times. The J gene is TRBJ1-2, the V gene TRBV7-9; unclear D gene. CDR1 and CDR2 (germline): SEHNR, FQNEAQ (reference sequence). This CDR3 comprises 13 residues. V dropped 8 bases and J dropped 2 bases, with 12 bases sitting between them. As DNA, the CDR3 is TGTGCCAGCTCCAGCTTTACCAACTATGGCTACACCTTC. This sequence encodes CASSSFTNYGYTF. The whole variable domain, remainder taken from reference TRBV7-9 and TRBJ1-2, is DTGVSQNPRHKITKRGQNVTFRCDPISEHNRLYWYRQTLGQGPEFLTYFQNEAQLEKSRLLSDRFSAERPKGSFSTLEIQRTEQGDSAMYLCASSSFTNYGYTFGSGTRLTVV.

The chain has TRBV7-3 and TRBJ2-3; possible D gene TRBD1, 6 bases. Germline values: CDR1 SGHTA, CDR2 FQGTGA. This CDR3 comprises 13 residues. Trimming cost V 5 bases and J 5 bases, with 11 bases left between them. CDR3 DNA sequence: TGTGCCAGCAGCCAAGGGGGTTTAGATACGCAGTATTTT. Translation: CASSQGGLDTQYF.

The chain combines TRBV7-7 with TRBJ2-2, with TRBD1 matching 7 bases. This CDR3 has 16 residues. With V trimmed by 5 bases and J by 5 bases, 11 bases remained unmatched. In germline, CDR1 is SSHAT, CDR2 FNYEAQ (reference sequence). The chain's CDR3 is CASSRYSDRRTGELFF. CDR3 nucleotides: TGTGCCAGCAGCCGCTATTCGGACAGGAGGACCGGGGAGCTGTTTTTT.

This chain uses TRBV7-2 with TRBJ2-7; the match to TRBD1 covers 7 bases. The CDR3 sequence is 14 residues long. Germline V lookup: CDR1 SGHTA, CDR2 FQGNSA. Trimming took 6 bases from V and 2 from J; bases not matched to a gene: 7. CDR3 residues: CASSGLGTAYEQYF. Here the CDR3 DNA reads TGTGCCAGCAGTGGGCTGGGGACAGCCTACGAGCAGTACTTC.

V and J are TRBV28 and TRBJ1-1, with D unclear. The CDR3 sequence is 10 residues long. V was pared by 4 bases and J by 5 bases, with 2 bases between. The germline V gene encodes CDR1 MDHEN and CDR2 SYDVKM. The CDR3 nucleotides read TGTGCCAGCAGTTCTACTGAAGCTTTCTTT. Its translation: CASSSTEAFF.

The chain links TRBV7-9 to TRBJ2-5; 7 nucleotides line up with TRBD1. The germline V gene encodes CDR1 SEHNR and CDR2 FQNEAQ (reference sequence). This CDR3 has 14 amino acids. Losses at the gene ends were 3 bases for V and 3 bases for J; bases not matched to a gene: 4. The CDR3 region is CASSFDRAEETQYF. Here the CDR3 DNA reads TGTGCCAGCAGCTTCGACAGGGCAGAAGAGACCCAGTACTTC.

This clonotype came up a few times. This chain uses TRBV7-2 with TRBJ2-3; tentatively, D is TRBD2 (7 bases). The germline V and J ends were trimmed by 1 base and 2 bases, with 13 bases remaining between them. Germline loops: CDR1 SGHTA, CDR2 FQGNSA. The CDR3 totals 16 residues. The CDR3 sequence is CASSLDAGAYTDTQYF. The DNA of the CDR3 is TGTGCCAGCAGCTTAGACGCGGGGGCTTACACAGATACGCAGTATTTT.

This clonotype has a count of ten or more. The V and J genes are TRBV28 and TRBJ2-2; TRBD2 matches at 9 bases. Losses at the gene ends were 3 bases for V and 2 bases for J; bases not matched to a gene: 10. The CDR3 consists of 18 residues. Germline CDR1 reads MDHEN; CDR2 reads SYDVKM. The CDR3 here is CASSFLLSGGPNTGELFF. In DNA, the CDR3 is TGTGCCAGCAGTTTCCTTTTGAGCGGGGGGCCCAACACCGGGGAGCTGTTTTTT.

This clonotype was seen a few times. The genes are TRBV7-6 and TRBJ2-1, with 11 nucleotides matching TRBD2. This CDR3 has 17 amino acids. J lost 4 bases, V lost 5 bases, and 10 bases had no gene match. Per the germline V gene, CDR1 is SGHVS and CDR2 is FNYEAQ. For the CDR3, the DNA is TGTGCCAGCAGCCGACGGGGTAGCGGGGGGGTGTACAATGAGCAGTTCTTC. It specifies CASSRRGSGGVYNEQFF. Full variable domain (missing parts from reference TRBV7-6 and TRBJ2-1): GAGVSQSPRYKVTKRGQDVALRCDPISGHVSLYWYRQALGQGPEFLTYFNYEAQQDKSGLPNDRFSAERPEGSISTLTIQRTEQRDSAMYRCASSRRGSGGVYNEQFFGPGTRLTVL.

The sample holds a few counts of this clonotype. The chain has TRBV9 and TRBJ2-7; possible D gene TRBD1, 5 bases. Looked up from germline, CDR1 is SGDLS and CDR2 is YYNGEE. The CDR3 is 16 residues long. The germline V and J ends were trimmed by 0 bases and 3 bases, with 16 bases remaining between them. CDR3 sequence reads: CASSVDKDTRRYEQYF. The CDR3 coding sequence is TGTGCCAGCAGCGTAGACAAGGACACAAGGCGCTACGAGCAGTACTTC. The whole variable domain, remainder taken from reference TRBV9 and TRBJ2-7, is DSGVTQTPKHLITATGQRVTLRCSPRSGDLSVYWYQQSLDQGLQFLIQYYNGEERAKGNILERFSAQQFPDLHSELNLSSLELGDSALYFCASSVDKDTRRYEQYFGPGTRLTVT.

J is TRBJ2-2 and V is TRBV6-2 or TRBV6-3; D is unresolved. This CDR3 contains 15 residues. Germline V gene data show CDR1 as MNHEY and CDR2 as SVGEGT. Trimming took 6 bases from V and 2 from J, leaving 13 bases between them. The CDR3 nucleotides read TGTGCCAGCAGCTTCTTCCAGGTTAACACCGGGGAGCTGTTTTTT. Translating it yields CASSFFQVNTGELFF.

This clonotype was counted many times. V gene TRBV7-6 combines with J gene TRBJ2-3; D may be TRBD1 (5 bases). The CDR3 covers 16 residues. CDR1 SGHVS and CDR2 FNYEAQ come from the germline V gene. Deletions cut 2 bases from V and 0 bases from J, with 12 bases between. CDR3 residues: CASSLKGIASTDTQYF. The CDR3, as DNA: TGTGCCAGCAGCTTAAAGGGGATTGCTAGCACAGATACGCAGTATTTT.

The chain is built from TRBV28 and TRBJ1-1; D ambiguous. Between the trimmed V and J ends, which lost 5 bases and 0 bases, there was a span of 10 bases. The CDR3 spans 14 residues. The germline V gene encodes CDR1 MDHEN and CDR2 SYDVKM. As DNA, the CDR3 is TGTGCCAGCAGTATACTAGAGATGAACACTGAAGCTTTCTTT. Translation gives CASSILEMNTEAFF.

V and J are TRBV28 and TRBJ2-1; D gene uncertain. Germline V gene sequence: CDR1 MDHEN, CDR2 SYDVKM. V dropped 5 bases and J dropped 2 bases, with 13 bases sitting between them. This CDR3 comprises 15 residues. The CDR3 DNA follows: TGTGCCAGCAGTCCTCAGAGCTGGGCCTACAATGAGCAGTTCTTC. Its protein product is CASSPQSWAYNEQFF.

The genes are TRBV14 and TRBJ2-1; 8 nucleotides match TRBD1. The CDR3 has 15 amino acids. Germline-derived CDR1 and CDR2 are SGHDN and FVKESK. The ends lost 5 bases at V and 0 bases at J; junction bases unmatched: 3. The CDR3 is CASSADRGSYNEQFF. CDR3 DNA sequence: TGTGCCAGCAGCGCCGACAGGGGCTCCTACAATGAGCAGTTCTTC.

This clonotype was observed a few times. J is TRBJ2-1 and V is TRBV29-1, with a tentative D call TRBD2 (6 bases). The CDR3 contains 16 residues. Between the trimmed V and J ends, which lost 8 bases and 2 bases, there was a span of 22 bases. CDR1 SQVTM and CDR2 ANQGSEA come from the germline V gene. The CDR3 bases are TGCAGCATTAGCGGCACGGCCGATGTTCCCTACAATGAGCAGTTCTTC. Amino acid sequence: CSISGTADVPYNEQFF.

V gene TRBV7-2 combines with J gene TRBJ1-5, with D uncertain. Germline-derived CDR1 and CDR2 are SGHTA and FQGNSA. Trimming removed 2 bases at V and 4 bases at J, with 15 bases between. The CDR3 consists of 16 residues. The CDR3 DNA reads as TGTGCCAGCAGCTTAACGTCAGGAATAGGAAATCAGCCCCAGCATTTT. Amino acids: CASSLTSGIGNQPQHF.

This clonotype was recorded only once. CDR3 residues: CASSLTTFTDTQYF. The CDR3 nucleotides read TGTGCCAGCAGCCTTACCACATTCACAGATACGCAGTATTTT. The V call is TRBV7-8, the J call TRBJ2-3; D is unresolved. Germline V CDR1 and CDR2: SGHVS, FQNEAQ. The CDR3 runs to 14 residues. V was cut by 5 bases and J by 2 bases, with 11 bases left in between.

The V and J genes are TRBV28 and TRBJ2-7; 7 nucleotides align to TRBD1. The CDR3 loop spans 17 amino acids. Trimming at V came to 4 bases and at J to 0 bases, leaving 12 bases not matched to a gene. Germline V gene data show CDR1 as MDHEN and CDR2 as SYDVKM. In DNA form, the CDR3 reads TGTGCCAGCAGTTCCCCTTGGACAGGCCGGAGCTCCTACGAGCAGTACTTC. Its protein product is CASSSPWTGRSSYEQYF.

The chain employs TRBV7-9 and TRBJ1-1, with D possibly being TRBD1 (5 bases). The germline V gene has CDR1 SEHNR and CDR2 FQNEAQ (reference sequence). V was clipped by 1 base and J by 0 bases, with 9 bases between them. This CDR3 is built from 15 residues. CDR3 region: CASSLVGGMNTEAFF. The CDR3 DNA follows: TGTGCCAGCAGCTTAGTGGGGGGGATGAACACTGAAGCTTTCTTT.

The J gene is TRBJ2-7, the V gene TRBV29-1, with a possible D match to TRBD1 (5 bases). The CDR3 runs to 13 residues. Germline CDR1 and CDR2: SQVTM and ANQGSEA. V was trimmed by 6 bases and J by 0 bases, leaving 12 bases between them. CDR3 loop: CSVTGDGSYEQYF. CDR3 sequence (DNA): TGCAGCGTAACAGGAGACGGCTCCTACGAGCAGTACTTC.

This clonotype was observed many times. The rearrangement uses TRBV7-8 and TRBJ1-5; a possible D gene is TRBD1 (6 bases). Trimming took off 1 base at V and 4 bases at J, with 8 bases between the two ends. CDR3 length equals 14 residues. Germline V CDR1 and CDR2: SGHVS, FQNEAQ. The CDR3 DNA follows: TGTGCCAGCAGCTTAGGACAGGCTAATCAGCCCCAGCATTTT. Protein: CASSLGQANQPQHF.

This sequence joins TRBV9 and TRBJ1-6; maybe TRBD1 (6 bases). V lost 5 bases, J lost 7 bases, and 16 bases lay in between. CDR1 is SGDLS and CDR2 is YYNGEE in the germline V gene. This CDR3 has 15 amino acids. In DNA, the CDR3 is TGTGCCAGCAGTCGCACGGGACAAACAAATTCACCCCTCCACTTT. Its protein product is CASSRTGQTNSPLHF.

In its sample, this clonotype was seen a few times. The chain recombines TRBV11-2 with TRBJ2-7, with 9 bases fitting TRBD1. V lost 5 bases, J lost 6 bases, and 8 bases stayed unmatched. Germline V gene lookup returns CDR1 SGHAT and CDR2 FQNNGV. The CDR3 sequence is 14 residues long. CDR3 amino acids: CASSRGTGSFEQYF. CDR3 in DNA: TGTGCCAGCAGCCGCGGGACAGGGTCTTTCGAGCAGTACTTC.